This section outlines one TCR beta chain sequence together with its context. Germline V lookup: CDR1 SNHLY, CDR2 FYNNEI. V lost 7 bases and J lost 3, with 16 bases in between. The length of the CDR3 is 15 residues. This record comes from a study of cytomegalovirus exposure and HLA in healthy donors. Assay: immunoSEQ multiplex PCR; the TCRdb copy retains only in-frame clones and omits some. The repertoire holds about 140,000 clones, with more than 85% as singletons. The chain carries TRBV2 and TRBJ2-1; weak D call: TRBD1 (5 bases). The sequence was collected from a man aged 18 to 30 in good health and CMV-seropositive. Material for sequencing was PBMCs. In DNA, the CDR3 is TGTGCCAGCAATTTTCAGCCTAGGGGCTACAATGAGCAGTTCTTC. Translating it yields CASNFQPRGYNEQFF.